This T cell receptor beta chain originates from a study of blood T cell repertoires in COVID-19 (TCRdb year 2020). Turning to the overall study: The collaborator samples originated in the United States, Italy and Spain and spanned the acute and convalescent phases of COVID-19. The material from the prospective study consisted of cDNA or gDNA derived from T cells, B-cell-depleted T cells, or PBMCs. Subjects who had been exposed to COVID-19, were actively infected with it, or had recovered from it provided the deeply sampled blood TCRbeta repertoires that made up the dataset. A freely available public database, intended as a resource for researchers studying the immune response to SARS-CoV-2, is where the repertoires were released. Samples came from the ongoing ImmuneRACE study (first 160 participants) plus 1,254 subjects from 6 global collaborators. Sample metadata almost always included a de-identified subject ID, COVID-19 status, age in years and sex. HLA class I and class II types, where available, came from metadata supplied by the sample provider rather than from assay-based typing.

The research as a whole found: How much clinical and demographic metadata was included differed by source and by participant, and the metadata was provided uncurated.

The immunoSEQ Assay, a bias-controlled multiplex PCR, was used to amplify TCRbeta CDR3 regions from genomic DNA. The authors' pipeline ran thus. The number of nucleated cells in each sample was estimated by amplification of reference gene primers within the assay. To quantify the absolute abundance of each unique TCRbeta CDR3 rearrangement, sequence reads were collapsed and filtered. For each sample, productive Simpson clonality was calculated as the square root of Simpson's diversity index across productive rearrangements. This is the immuneACCESS table as TCRdb keeps it, with only in-frame sequences that have V and J called. A part of the clones is gone; compared with another copy, unresolved V genes explain less than half, and the rest is unexplained. V, J and clone size reflect that table, while D and trimming were determined from the DNA. The sample table holds approximately 200,000 clones, of which 94% were seen once. The ten largest clonotypes hold 0.76% of the sample.

With regard to this clone: Its recognized antigen is unknown. There are no base qualities to consult, and no much larger clone falls within one base.

Taken from cysteine to phenylalanine, the CDR3 has 16 residues. This entry keeps only the CDR3 DNA: 48 bases, framed from base 1. The CDR1 and CDR2 encoded by the germline V gene (reference sequence) are GTSNPN and SVGIG. V is pared back by 5 bases and J by 8 bases, with 27 bases lying between the germline termini. At one collaborating source in Seattle, patients were enrolled during active infection and were followed longitudinally through the course of disease. Collaborating institutions collected whole blood in K2EDTA tubes following their own protocols. For TCRbeta analysis, collaborators shipped samples as frozen whole blood, isolated PBMCs, or DNA extracted from either of those sample types.

The sequence joins TRBV30 to TRBJ1-2; TRBD1 is possibly the D segment (6 matching bases). What was sequenced was peripheral blood. The clonotype originates from a man between 25 and 39 years old with COVID-19, enrolled during active disease. The CDR3 region: CAWVLMSSGTSMGYTF. The DNA sequence is TGTGCCTGGGTCCTTATGAGTTCGGGGACATCTATGGGCTACACCTTC.